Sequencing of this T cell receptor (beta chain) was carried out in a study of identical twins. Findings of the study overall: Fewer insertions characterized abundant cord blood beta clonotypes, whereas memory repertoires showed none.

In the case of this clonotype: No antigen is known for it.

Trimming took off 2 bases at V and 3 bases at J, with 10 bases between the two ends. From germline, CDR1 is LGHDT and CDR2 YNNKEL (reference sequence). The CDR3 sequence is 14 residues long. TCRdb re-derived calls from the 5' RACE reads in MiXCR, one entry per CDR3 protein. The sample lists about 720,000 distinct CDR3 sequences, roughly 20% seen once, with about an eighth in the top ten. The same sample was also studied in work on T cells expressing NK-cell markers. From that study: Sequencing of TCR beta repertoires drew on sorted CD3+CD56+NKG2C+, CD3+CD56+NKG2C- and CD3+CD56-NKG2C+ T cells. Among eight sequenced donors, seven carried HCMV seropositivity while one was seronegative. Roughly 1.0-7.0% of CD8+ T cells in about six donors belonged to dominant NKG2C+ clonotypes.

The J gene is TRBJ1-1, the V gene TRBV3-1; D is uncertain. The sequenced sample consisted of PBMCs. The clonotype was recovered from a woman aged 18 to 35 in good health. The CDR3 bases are TGTGCCAGCAGCCAACCCAGTGAGTACACTGAAGCTTTCTTT. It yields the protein CASSQPSEYTEAFF.